Described below is a single T cell receptor beta chain sequence and its context. The identical CDR3 is also encoded by other nucleotide sequences in the sample. The repertoire was sequenced with immunoSEQ multiplex PCR; TCRdb's copy has only in-frame clones and lacks some. The sample contains some 150,000 clones, over 65% of which appear only once. As to time point: baseline pretreatment blood. Noted treatment: 15 Gy SBRT to primary tumor, nephrectomy 4 weeks later. The source of the sample is a study of radiation and T cells in renal cell carcinoma. CDR3 size: 13 residues. CDR1 and CDR2 from the germline V gene are ENHRY and SYGVKD. Trimming stripped 3 bases from V and 1 base from J, with 4 bases between.

This sequence was found in a woman between 45 and 65 years old with renal cell carcinoma. This chain links TRBV10-3 with TRBJ1-5; unclear D gene. Here the sequenced sample was blood, taken from a patient whose treatment included radiotherapy and nephrectomy. CDR3 DNA: TGTGCCATCAGTGATGGGAGCAATCAGCCCCAGCATTTT. Translated, it gives CAISDGSNQPQHF.